A single sample is the source of the 26 T cell receptor beta chains below, sequenced in a study of regulatory T cells in long-lasting Graves disease. Both iRepertoire HTBI primers and Arm-PCR of CDR3 regions were used to build the TCR beta libraries. TCRdb recomputed calls from the multiplex PCR reads with MiXCR, one row per CDR3 protein. The table lists about 520,000 distinct CDR3 sequences, more than 10% of them singletons. Specified time point: newly diagnosed GD, antithyroid drugs for less than 3 months. Researchers made the TCR library from RNA that was extracted from PBMCs. This same sample was also taken into another study, of T cells in Graves' hyperthyroidism and ophthalmopathy.

The sequencing used peripheral blood mononuclear cells (PBMCs), collected at new diagnosis, from a patient treated with antithyroid drugs. These receptors were obtained from a woman aged 25-40 years with Graves disease.

At least ten counts were recorded for this clonotype. V gene TRBV12-3 or TRBV12-4 combines with J gene TRBJ2-1, with a possible D match to TRBD1 (5 bases). The CDR3 consists of 15 residues. V was pared by 7 bases and J by 2 bases, with 15 bases between. CDR3 loop: CASTRGAGTYNEQFF. The CDR3 DNA reads TGTGCCAGCACCCGTGGGGCAGGTACCTACAATGAGCAGTTCTTC.

In DNA, the CDR3 is TGTGCCAGCAGTTTCCACAGGGATCAAAGCACAGATACGCAGTATTTT. It yields the protein CASSFHRDQSTDTQYF. V is TRBV6-5 and J is TRBJ2-3, with D possibly TRBD1 on 6 matching bases. Germline loops: CDR1 MNHEY, CDR2 SVGAGI. V was cut by 4 bases and J by 0 bases, with 14 bases left in between. The CDR3 covers 16 residues.

The chain links TRBV5-1 to TRBJ1-4; D is uncertain. With 0 bases removed from V and 8 bases from J, the gap between germline ends came to 8 bases. This CDR3 is built from 13 residues. Looked up from germline, CDR1 is SGHRS and CDR2 is YFSETQ. The CDR3 here is CASSLGVGEKLFF. The DNA for the CDR3 is TGCGCCAGCAGCTTGGGCGTCGGGGAAAAACTGTTTTTT.

The V call is TRBV6-1, the J call TRBJ2-7; D is possibly TRBD1 or TRBD2 (5 bases each). The CDR3 length is 16 residues. Germline loops: CDR1 MNHNS, CDR2 SASEGT. V was clipped by 6 bases and J by 5 bases, with 23 bases between them. The chain's CDR3 is CASSLTGTRFLHEQYF. As DNA, the CDR3 is TGTGCCAGCAGCCTCACCGGGACCCGCTTTCTTCACGAGCAGTACTTC.

This clonotype was seen many times. The chain combines TRBV11-3 with TRBJ1-2, with 8 bases aligning to TRBD1. Per the germline V gene, CDR1 is SGHNT and CDR2 is YENEEA. The CDR3 is made up of 13 amino acids. V was clipped by 8 bases and J by 7 bases; unmatched bases: 9. In nucleotides, the CDR3 is TGTGCCAGCGGCGGTCCAGGGGGCTTTGGCTACACCTTC. Its protein is CASGGPGGFGYTF.

The chain uses TRBV11-2 and TRBJ1-2, with 9 nucleotides matching TRBD1. The CDR3 has 14 amino acids. Per germline, CDR1 SGHAT and CDR2 FQNNGV. After removal of 5 bases from V and 4 bases from J, the junction contained 5 bases not matched to a gene. Here the CDR3 reads CASSRPGQGYGYTF. The DNA for the CDR3 is TGTGCCAGCAGCCGTCCGGGACAGGGCTATGGCTACACCTTC. Full variable domain (missing parts from reference TRBV11-2 and TRBJ1-2): EAGVAQSPRYKIIEKRQSVAFWCNPISGHATLYWYQQILGQGPKLLIQFQNNGVVDDSQLPKDRFSAERLKGVDSTLKIQPAKLEDSAVYLCASSRPGQGYGYTFGSGTRLTVV.

This clonotype was detected many times. The rearrangement links TRBV27 to TRBJ1-2; unclear D gene. The V gene's germline CDR1 is MNHEY and CDR2 SMNVEV (reference sequence). The CDR3 contains 14 residues. Trimming removed 6 bases at V and 4 bases at J, with 15 bases between. CDR3 DNA: TGTGCCAGCAGACCAGGATTAAGGATCTATGGCTACACCTTC. Encoded protein: CASRPGLRIYGYTF.

This clonotype appeared many times. The rearrangement joins TRBV5-1 to TRBJ1-1; 8 nucleotides align to TRBD1. Germline values: CDR1 SGHRS, CDR2 YFSETQ. The V segment lost 4 bases and the J segment 0 bases; nucleotides outside the gene matches: 5. The CDR3 extends over 15 amino acids. For the CDR3, the DNA is TGCGCCAGCAGCCAAGAGGACAGGGTGAACACTGAAGCTTTCTTT. This codes for CASSQEDRVNTEAFF.

This clonotype was recorded many times. The CDR3 bases are TGTGCCAGCATGGGCAACTCGGGACTAGGGACCCGAATGGTCGAGCAGTACTTC. Protein: CASMGNSGLGTRMVEQYF. The chain is built from TRBV6-1 and TRBJ2-7, with 8 positions matching TRBD2. Per germline, CDR1 MNHNS and CDR2 SASEGT. The CDR3 is 18 amino acids. Trimming cost V 7 bases and J 6 bases; bases outside gene matches: 23.

This clonotype was observed at least ten times. The rearrangement uses TRBV5-4 and TRBJ1-2; TRBD1 agrees at 10 bases. CDR1 is SGHNT and CDR2 is YYREEE in the germline V gene (reference sequence). This CDR3 is 17 amino acids long. J gave up 4 bases and V 0 bases, and 9 bases lay outside the gene matches. CDR3 bases: TGTGCCAGCAGCTTGGTAGGGGGGACAGGGGACCTCTATGGCTACACCTTC. Residues: CASSLVGGTGDLYGYTF.

This clonotype has at least ten counts. V is TRBV7-2 and J is TRBJ1-4, with a possible D match to TRBD1 (5 bases). Germline V gives CDR1 SGHTA, CDR2 FQGNSA. The CDR3 covers 14 residues. Trimming left V 5 bases short and J 9 bases short, with 16 bases between. The CDR3 is CASSQFGTHKKLFF. CDR3 bases: TGTGCCAGCAGCCAATTCGGGACCCACAAAAAACTGTTTTTT.

This chain joins TRBV20-1 and TRBJ2-7; 11 bases match TRBD2. CDR1 and CDR2 from the germline V gene are DFQATT and SNEGSKA (reference sequence). V lost 6 bases to trimming and J lost 4 bases; unmatched junction nucleotides: 20. The CDR3 has 18 amino acids. CDR3 amino acids: CSAFSGLAGPIVTYEQYF. DNA for the CDR3: TGCAGTGCATTTTCTGGACTAGCGGGCCCGATAGTTACTTACGAGCAGTACTTC.

There are many counts of this clonotype. The chain links TRBV6-2 or TRBV6-3 to TRBJ2-1, with 7 bases identical to TRBD2. Losses at the gene ends were 4 bases for V and 8 bases for J; bases not matched to a gene: 11. The CDR3 sequence is 15 residues long. The germline CDR1 and CDR2 sequences are MNHEY and SVGEGT. Here the CDR3 DNA reads TGTGCCAGCAGTTCCCAGACGGGAGGATCCGATGAGCAGTTCTTC. It is translated as CASSSQTGGSDEQFF.

This clonotype was seen ten or more times. The chain recombines TRBV9 with TRBJ1-5, with 7 bases fitting TRBD1. Germline assignment: CDR1 SGDLS and CDR2 YYNGEE. With 3 bases clipped from V and 5 bases from J, the junction kept 8 bases outside the gene matches. This CDR3 region has 15 residues. The CDR3 bases are TGTGCCAGCAGCGCGGGACAGACGCTTGATCAGCCCCAGCATTTT. Its protein is CASSAGQTLDQPQHF.

Many counts were recorded for this clonotype. The V and J genes are TRBV6-1 and TRBJ2-7, with 7 bases lining up with TRBD2. CDR3 length: 15 amino acids. Trimming removed 8 bases from V and 0 bases from J; junction bases left unmatched: 10. CDR1 and CDR2 (germline): MNHNS, SASEGT. The CDR3 nucleotides read TGTGCCAGCGGACGTACGTCTAGCGGCTCCTACGAGCAGTACTTC. Translation: CASGRTSSGSYEQYF.

This clonotype was seen ten or more times. The CDR3 reads CASSFLYEQYF. Here the CDR3 DNA reads TGTGCCAGCAGTTTTCTCTACGAGCAGTACTTC. V usage is TRBV2 and J usage is TRBJ2-7; D is undetermined. Germline V gene lookup returns CDR1 SNHLY and CDR2 FYNNEI. V shed 5 bases and J shed 3 bases, with 5 bases lying between them. The CDR3 is made up of 11 amino acids.

This clonotype came up many times. The chain is built from TRBV3-1 and TRBJ2-3; 8 bases align to TRBD2. With V trimmed by 1 base and J by 2 bases, 5 bases remained unmatched. The CDR3 covers 16 residues. CDR1 and CDR2 (germline): LGHDT, YNNKEL (reference sequence). The CDR3: CASSQASGSYTDTQYF. The CDR3 DNA sequence: TGTGCCAGCAGCCAAGCAAGCGGGAGTTACACAGATACGCAGTATTTT.

The chain has TRBV19 and TRBJ2-5; D may match TRBD1 or TRBD2 (6 bases each). The V end was cut by 7 bases, the J end by 7 bases, with 13 bases between. In germline, CDR1 is LNHDA, CDR2 SQIVND (reference sequence). This CDR3 has 12 amino acids. CDR3 protein: CASKVKGGTQYF. The CDR3 DNA reads TGTGCCAGTAAGGTTAAGGGGGGGACCCAGTACTTC.

This clonotype was observed at least ten times. The V call is TRBV6-1, the J call TRBJ1-5, with TRBD1 matching 11 bases. The CDR3 is 14 residues long. Germline CDR1 MNHNS, CDR2 SASEGT. CDR3 region: CGGQGDISNQPQHF. The CDR3 DNA sequence: TGTGGGGGACAGGGGGATATTAGCAATCAGCCCCAGCATTTT.

This sequence joins TRBV20-1 and TRBJ1-1, with D possibly being TRBD1 (5 bases). This CDR3 has 14 amino acids. Trimming took off 0 bases at V and 2 bases at J, with 10 bases between the two ends. From germline, CDR1 is DFQATT and CDR2 SNEGSKA (reference sequence). CDR3 nucleotides: TGCAGTGCTAGAGAACTTAGGGGTAACACTGAAGCTTTCTTT. This gives the protein CSARELRGNTEAFF.

This chain connects TRBV7-2 to TRBJ2-2; D gene uncertain. The CDR3 extends over 15 amino acids. Germline V gene sequence: CDR1 SGHTA, CDR2 FQGNSA. V gave up 5 bases and J gave up 0 bases, with 10 bases separating them. The CDR3: CASSPGASNTGELFF. In nucleotides, the CDR3 is TGTGCCAGCAGCCCCGGTGCATCGAACACCGGGGAGCTGTTTTTT.

In its sample, this clonotype was seen many times. The V gene is TRBV2, the J gene TRBJ1-1; 8 positions match TRBD1. Germline CDR1 is SNHLY and CDR2 is FYNNEI. Trimming at V came to 5 bases and at J to 4 bases, leaving 6 bases not matched to a gene. The CDR3 covers 14 residues. CDR3 loop: CASSRQGTGTEAFF. For the CDR3, the DNA is TGTGCCAGCAGTCGACAGGGGACGGGCACTGAAGCTTTCTTT.

The chain recombines TRBV19 with TRBJ2-1; 10 nucleotides align to TRBD2. This CDR3 has 18 residues. The V and J ends lost 3 bases and 0 bases, in that order; junction bases with no gene match: 8. Germline V gene data show CDR1 as LNHDA and CDR2 as SQIVND (reference sequence). The CDR3 region has the DNA TGTGCCAGTAGTATTAGGACTAGCGGACGCGGCTCCTACAATGAGCAGTTCTTC. Amino acid sequence: CASSIRTSGRGSYNEQFF.

The chain is built from TRBV15 and TRBJ1-5, with 8 bases lining up with TRBD1. Trimming cost V 3 bases and J 0 bases; bases outside gene matches: 4. The CDR3 contains 16 residues. The germline CDR1 and CDR2 sequences are LNHNV and YYDKDF (reference sequence). In DNA form, the CDR3 reads TGTGCCACCAGCAGGGGACAGGTCTATAGCAATCAGCCCCAGCATTTT. Its translation is CATSRGQVYSNQPQHF.

On this clonotype itself: Being one base from a much bigger clone, this may be a read error. This rearrangement joins TRBV2 to TRBJ2-5; maybe TRBD1 (5 bases). There are 14 residues in the CDR3. CDR1 SNHLY and CDR2 FYNNEI come from the germline V gene. The V gene lost 2 bases and the J gene lost 7 bases, with 14 bases spanning the gap. CDR3 sequence reads: CASSERGRRGTQYF. The CDR3 DNA sequence: TGTGCCAGCAGTGAAAGAGGCAGAAGGGGGACCCAGTACTTC.

The genes are TRBV9 and TRBJ1-5, with D unresolved. Germline V gene sequence: CDR1 SGDLS, CDR2 YYNGEE. The CDR3 loop spans 14 amino acids. Trimming pared 0 bases from V and 0 bases from J, leaving 4 bases between. Here the CDR3 DNA reads TGTGCCAGCAGCGTAGCGGATAGCAATCAGCCCCAGCATTTT. It yields the protein CASSVADSNQPQHF.